This T cell receptor beta chain is drawn from a study of memory CD4+ T cells and cytomegalovirus serostatus. General study findings and limits: CD4+ memory repertoires contained about 40% of the 164 reported CMV TCRbeta sequences.

Per the authors' pipeline: Out-of-frame sequences were removed, leaving a few million distinct TCRbeta sequences. Data came from immunoSEQ multiplex PCR; TCRdb stores just in-frame clones and leaves some out. That table gives V, J and clone size, and the DNA gave D and trimming. The sample carries about 75,000 clones, approximately 78% recorded once. Details on this clone: Its antigen is not identified.

Single viable CD3+CD4+CD8-CD45RO+ cells were sorted as the memory CD4+ T cells. Germline V CDR1 and CDR2: SGHNT, YYREEE (reference sequence). The CDR3 is made up of 12 amino acids. The V gene lost 4 bases and the J gene lost 8 bases, with 11 bases spanning the gap. The chain uses TRBV5-4 and TRBJ2-3; possibly TRBD1 for D (6 bases). Input material: memory CD4+ T cells from blood. This receptor was taken from an adult in good health and CMV-seropositive. The CDR3 loop reads CASSIQGVTQYF. The CDR3 region has the DNA TGTGCCAGCAGCATACAGGGCGTTACGCAGTATTTT.